These 28 T cell receptor beta chains were sequenced from one sample in a study of shared clonotypes between healthy human individuals. The table came from immunoSEQ multiplex PCR; TCRdb's copy has only in-frame clones and leaves some out. This table holds over a million clones, over 95% found once. Specimen: naive CD4+ T cells sorted from blood. Subset: CD45RA+ positively selected. These receptors came from a man aged 25-45 years in good health.

This chain joins TRBV9 and TRBJ2-5; 8 bases align to TRBD1. The CDR3 is 17 amino acids. V shed 7 bases and J 1 base; nucleotides not matched to a gene: 15. Germline CDR1 and CDR2: SGDLS and YYNGEE. Here the CDR3 DNA reads TGTGCCAGCTCAGTGTCCCCACCTGGGACAGGCCAAGAGACCCAGTACTTC. Encoded protein: CASSVSPPGTGQETQYF.

The chain couples TRBV7-2 to TRBJ2-3, with D maybe TRBD1 (5 bases). This CDR3 has 15 residues. Trimming pared 0 bases from V and 2 bases from J, leaving 9 bases between. Per germline, CDR1 SGHTA and CDR2 FQGNSA. CDR3 nucleotide sequence: TGTGCCAGCAGCTTAGCAGGGGCGAACACAGATACGCAGTATTTT. It translates to CASSLAGANTDTQYF. The entire variable domain, with the rest obtained from reference TRBV7-2 and TRBJ2-3, is as follows: GAGVSQSPSNKVTEKGKDVELRCDPISGHTALYWYRQSLGQGLEFLIYFQGNSAPDKSGLPSDRFSAERTGGSVSTLTIQRTQQEDSAVYLCASSLAGANTDTQYFGPGTRLTVL.

The V and J genes are TRBV7-9 and TRBJ2-7; D not certain. CDR3 size: 15 residues. Germline loops: CDR1 SEHNR, CDR2 FQNEAQ (reference sequence). Trimming took off 5 bases at V and 2 bases at J, with 16 bases between the two ends. The CDR3 loop reads CASSTRSGNPYEQYF. For the CDR3, the DNA is TGTGCCAGCAGCACACGAAGTGGTAATCCCTACGAGCAGTACTTC.

J is TRBJ2-3 and V is TRBV4-1, with D tentatively TRBD1 (6 bases). The CDR3 is 19 residues long. V lost 3 bases to trimming and J lost 1 base, with 23 bases between them. From germline, CDR1 is MGHRA and CDR2 YSYEKL. For the CDR3, the DNA is TGCGCCAGCAGCCAGCCCACAGGGATCGGGACGTTAGGCACAGATACGCAGTATTTT. Protein: CASSQPTGIGTLGTDTQYF.

The chain uses TRBV11-2 and TRBJ2-3; D call uncertain. The CDR3 runs 15 residues. The germline V gene has CDR1 SGHAT and CDR2 FQNNGV. Trimming took off 2 bases at V and 3 bases at J, with 12 bases between the two ends. CDR3 nucleotide sequence: TGTGCCAGCAGCTTAAATGCCCTCGTTACAGATACGCAGTATTTT. As protein: CASSLNALVTDTQYF.

The chain carries TRBV28 and TRBJ2-7, with D possibly matching TRBD2 (5 bases). The CDR3 has 17 residues. From germline, CDR1 is MDHEN and CDR2 SYDVKM. The V and J ends lost 5 bases and 0 bases respectively, with 20 bases between them. The CDR3 DNA reads TGTGCCAGCAGTGTCCCTTTTTCGGACTTCAGCTCCTACGAGCAGTACTTC. It encodes CASSVPFSDFSSYEQYF.

The genes are TRBV19 and TRBJ2-2; 12 bases align to TRBD2. This CDR3 has 14 amino acids. Unmatched junction bases numbered 6, after V lost 7 bases and J lost 9 bases. Germline CDR1 and CDR2: LNHDA and SQIVND (reference sequence). As DNA, the CDR3 is TGTGCCAGTAAACCTAGCGGGAGGGTAAGGGAGCTGTTTTTT. Protein sequence: CASKPSGRVRELFF.

The chain combines TRBV28 with TRBJ2-1; 7 bases are a match to TRBD2. The germline V gene has CDR1 MDHEN and CDR2 SYDVKM. The V and J ends lost 4 bases and 7 bases, in that order; junction bases with no gene match: 4. This CDR3 contains 13 residues. The CDR3 sequence is CASSSSGPNEQFF. In DNA form, the CDR3 reads TGTGCCAGCAGTTCTAGCGGTCCAAATGAGCAGTTCTTC.

As for this clone: The same CDR3 can be traced to other DNA sequences in this sample. The V call is TRBV7-2, the J call TRBJ2-1; possibly TRBD1 for D (6 bases). V was pared by 2 bases and J by 7 bases, with 6 bases between. Germline V CDR1 and CDR2: SGHTA, FQGNSA. The CDR3 totals 12 residues. The CDR3 loop is CASSLRGNEQFF. The CDR3 bases are TGTGCCAGCAGCTTAAGGGGGAATGAGCAGTTCTTC.

The V gene is TRBV11-2, the J gene TRBJ1-4; D gene uncertain. The CDR3 runs 16 residues. V gave up 1 base and J gave up 7 bases, with 16 bases separating them. CDR1 is SGHAT and CDR2 is FQNNGV in the germline V gene. In nucleotides, the CDR3 is TGTGCCAGCAGCTTAGGGTCCAGGAACTTAGGTGAAAAACTGTTTTTT. Its translation: CASSLGSRNLGEKLFF.

This clone has just one count. V gene TRBV5-4 combines with J gene TRBJ2-3; 8 positions match TRBD1. The CDR3 contains 16 residues. Trimming at V came to 4 bases and at J to 6 bases, leaving 13 bases not matched to a gene. The germline gives CDR1 SGHNT, CDR2 YYREEE (reference sequence). CDR3 in amino acids: CASSLDRASSWDTQYF. CDR3 nucleotides: TGTGCCAGCAGCCTGGACAGGGCAAGTTCATGGGATACGCAGTATTTT.

The CDR3 DNA reads as TGTGCCAGCAGCTGGAGAACGGACCCCTGGTCAGACTATGGCTACACCTTC. It translates to CASSWRTDPWSDYGYTF. V and J are TRBV5-5 and TRBJ1-2, with D uncertain. There are 17 residues in the CDR3. The V gene's germline CDR1 is SGHKS and CDR2 YYEKEE (reference sequence). V lost 3 bases to trimming and J lost 3 bases, with 21 bases between them.

The chain combines TRBV11-2 with TRBJ2-3; 7 bases match TRBD2. Unmatched junction bases numbered 4, after V lost 0 bases and J lost 1 base. Germline V gene lookup returns CDR1 SGHAT and CDR2 FQNNGV. There are 16 residues in the CDR3. The CDR3 loop reads CASSLEGGWGTDTQYF. The CDR3 DNA reads as TGTGCCAGCAGCTTAGAGGGGGGGTGGGGCACAGATACGCAGTATTTT.

This clone was picked up one time. The V call is TRBV28, the J call TRBJ1-5; D gene unclear. CDR1 is MDHEN, CDR2 SYDVKM, per germline. The CDR3 runs 16 residues. Trimming took 3 bases from V and 4 from J, leaving 16 bases between them. The CDR3 DNA reads as TGTGCCAGCAGTTTTATCGTGAGGGCAACTAATCAGCCCCAGCATTTT. Residues: CASSFIVRATNQPQHF.

V gene TRBV30 combines with J gene TRBJ2-7, with TRBD2 as a possible D gene (5 bases). Germline CDR1 is GTSNPN and CDR2 is SVGIG (reference sequence). The CDR3 runs 15 residues. Deletions cut 2 bases from V and 4 bases from J, with 18 bases between. CDR3 protein: CAWSPSVGGPYEQYF. The CDR3 DNA reads as TGTGCCTGGAGTCCCTCCGTCGGCGGGCCTTACGAGCAGTACTTC. Full variable domain (remainder filled in from reference TRBV30 and TRBJ2-7): SQTIHQWPATLVQPVGSPLSLECTVEGTSNPNLYWYRQAAGRGLQLLFYSVGIGQISSEVPQNLSASRPQDRQFILSSKKLLLSDSGFYLCAWSPSVGGPYEQYFGPGTRLTVT.

The chain is built from TRBV6-5 and TRBJ2-4, with D possibly being TRBD1 (6 bases). Germline assignment: CDR1 MNHEY and CDR2 SVGAGI. The V and J ends lost 7 bases and 6 bases respectively, with 16 bases between them. The CDR3 has 14 amino acids. In nucleotides, the CDR3 is TGTGCCAGCAAAATGAGACAGGAGACAAACATTCAGTACTTC. Translated, it gives CASKMRQETNIQYF.

This clone was seen a single time. CDR3 sequence: CASSFPTGNGQAEAFF. In DNA, the CDR3 is TGTGCCAGCAGCTTCCCGACAGGGAATGGTCAAGCTGAAGCTTTCTTT. The V gene is TRBV5-6, the J gene TRBJ1-1; TRBD1 agrees at 7 bases. Germline lookup yields CDR1 SGHDT and CDR2 YYEEEE. The CDR3 covers 16 residues. Trimming at V came to 2 bases and at J to 6 bases, leaving 13 bases not matched to a gene.

This clone was found once. V is TRBV30 and J is TRBJ1-2; maybe TRBD1 (5 bases). CDR3 size: 13 residues. From germline, CDR1 is GTSNPN and CDR2 SVGIG (reference sequence). V gave up 5 bases and J gave up 8 bases, with 18 bases separating them. DNA of the CDR3: TGTGCCTGGGGTCCCGCAGGGAAGAAAGGCTACACCTTC. It yields the protein CAWGPAGKKGYTF. Variable domain in full (rest from reference TRBV30 and TRBJ1-2): SQTIHQWPATLVQPVGSPLSLECTVEGTSNPNLYWYRQAAGRGLQLLFYSVGIGQISSEVPQNLSASRPQDRQFILSSKKLLLSDSGFYLCAWGPAGKKGYTFGSGTRLTVV.

CDR3 in amino acids: CASSPYTGGRIGGANVLTF. The DNA of the CDR3 is TGTGCCAGCAGTCCATATACAGGGGGCAGAATTGGTGGGGCCAACGTCCTGACTTTC. This chain joins TRBV28 and TRBJ2-6; 9 bases agree with TRBD1. In germline, CDR1 is MDHEN, CDR2 SYDVKM. J was trimmed by 3 bases and V by 5 bases; bases with no gene match: 14. CDR3 length: 19 amino acids.

V is TRBV6-1 and J is TRBJ2-7; D may match TRBD1 or TRBD2 (6 bases each). The CDR3 is made up of 13 amino acids. The V gene lost 7 bases and the J gene lost 3 bases, with 13 bases spanning the gap. Germline V gene lookup returns CDR1 MNHNS and CDR2 SASEGT. CDR3 coding DNA: TGTGCCAGCACCGGGGGCGTCGACTACGAGCAGTACTTC. Its protein is CASTGGVDYEQYF.

The chain is built from TRBV14 and TRBJ2-7, with D maybe TRBD1 (7 bases). The CDR3 extends over 18 amino acids. The V gene's germline CDR1 is SGHDN and CDR2 FVKESK. Trimming cost V 3 bases and J 3 bases, with 24 bases left between them. CDR3 bases: TGTGCCAGCAGCCAGGGATTGAGAGGGCAGGGGGGCATCTACGAGCAGTACTTC. Its protein product is CASSQGLRGQGGIYEQYF. The full variable domain, completed using reference TRBV14 and TRBJ2-7, is EAGVTQFPSHSVIEKGQTVTLRCDPISGHDNLYWYRRVMGKEIKFLLHFVKESKQDESGMPNNRFLAERTGGTYSTLKVQPAELEDSGVYFCASSQGLRGQGGIYEQYFGPGTRLTVT.

In this sample, this clone turned up once. The DNA is omitted, as the CDR3 cannot be located on it reliably, and the CDR3 follows TCRdb's listing. The rearrangement links TRBV29-1 to TRBJ2-1; TRBD2, the D gene given by the table, was not confirmed from the DNA. The CDR3 is 16 residues long, counting both termini. CDR1 and CDR2 (germline): SQVTM, ANQGSEA. CDR3 region: CSVGPGLQGSYNEQFF.

This chain uses TRBV5-1 with TRBJ2-1, with D possibly TRBD2 on 6 matching bases. There are 16 residues in the CDR3. V shed 7 bases and J shed 0 bases, with 17 bases lying between them. Germline loops: CDR1 SGHRS, CDR2 YFSETQ. The CDR3 DNA follows: TGCGCCAGCGGGAGGAGCGTGCCGAGCTCCTACAATGAGCAGTTCTTC. It specifies CASGRSVPSSYNEQFF.

The chain uses TRBV6-5 and TRBJ2-1; no clear D. Looked up from germline, CDR1 is MNHEY and CDR2 is SVGAGI. The CDR3 runs 14 residues. The V end lost 10 bases, the J end lost 0 bases, and 13 bases lay between the germline ends. The CDR3 DNA is TGTGCCACCGGCAGACCCAGCTCCTACAATGAGCAGTTCTTC. This gives the protein CATGRPSSYNEQFF.

The V and J genes are TRBV7-6 and TRBJ2-3, with 10 bases identical to TRBD1. This CDR3 spans 15 amino acids. Trimming took 5 bases from V and 1 from J; bases not matched to a gene: 3. In germline, CDR1 is SGHVS, CDR2 FNYEAQ. The CDR3 spells CASSQTGGGTDTQYF. For the CDR3, the DNA is TGTGCCAGCAGCCAGACAGGGGGCGGCACAGATACGCAGTATTTT.

V and J are TRBV28 and TRBJ2-5; D remains unclear. CDR3 length equals 15 residues. Trimming cost V 6 bases and J 0 bases, with 14 bases left between them. In germline, CDR1 is MDHEN, CDR2 SYDVKM. For the CDR3, the DNA is TGTGCCAGCAGCCCCGTCGACAAAAACCAAGAGACCCAGTACTTC. This sequence encodes CASSPVDKNQETQYF.

The CDR3 protein is CASSQSYEQYF. The CDR3 DNA reads TGTGCCAGCAGCCAAAGCTACGAGCAGTACTTC. The chain employs TRBV11-2 and TRBJ2-7, with no clear D. The CDR3 totals 11 residues. Trimming cost V 5 bases and J 3 bases, with 5 bases left between them. Germline CDR1 and CDR2: SGHAT and FQNNGV.

V and J are TRBV11-2 and TRBJ2-4, with TRBD2 matching over 11 bases. Unmatched junction bases numbered 5, after V lost 0 bases and J lost 10 bases. CDR1 and CDR2 (germline): SGHAT, FQNNGV. The CDR3 sequence is 15 residues long. The CDR3 loop reads CASSLDRGLAVIQYF. The DNA of the CDR3 is TGTGCCAGCAGCTTAGATCGGGGACTAGCGGTAATTCAGTACTTC.